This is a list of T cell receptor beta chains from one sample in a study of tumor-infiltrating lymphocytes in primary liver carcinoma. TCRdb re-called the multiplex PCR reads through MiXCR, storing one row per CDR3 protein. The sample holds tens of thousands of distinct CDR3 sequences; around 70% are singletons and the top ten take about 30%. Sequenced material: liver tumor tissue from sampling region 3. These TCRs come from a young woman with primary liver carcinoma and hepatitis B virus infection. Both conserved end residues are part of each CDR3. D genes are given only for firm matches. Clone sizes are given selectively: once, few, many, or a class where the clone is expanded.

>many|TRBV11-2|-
CASGDLNTEAFF
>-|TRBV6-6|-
CVSSYTGMDSPLHF
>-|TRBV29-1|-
CSVEQIHDRQGSAKTSGGTDTQYF
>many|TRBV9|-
CASSVEEYEQFF
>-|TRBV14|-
CASSQDSAETRTYEQYF
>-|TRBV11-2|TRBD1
CASSARDRGHKMWINTEAFF
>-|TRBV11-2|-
CASSYVGLNTGELFF
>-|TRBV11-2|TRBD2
CAGSTSLAGGYNGQFF
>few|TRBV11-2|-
CASTLTVGGMTEAFF
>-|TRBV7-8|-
CASSSFSAPYEQYF
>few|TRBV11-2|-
CTSGLESKGTQYF
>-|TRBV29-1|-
CSLEDWRNEQSF
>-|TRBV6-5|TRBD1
CISSSWTGFTGELFF
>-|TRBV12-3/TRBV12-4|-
CASGTQVQPQHF
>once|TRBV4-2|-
CVSSPGHHGYTF
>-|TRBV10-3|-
CTISETMTASTYNKQFF
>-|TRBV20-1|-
CSAKTQGLIYEQYF
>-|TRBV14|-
CASSQVTVSWAFF
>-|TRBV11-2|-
CASSSQRGGLDTRYF
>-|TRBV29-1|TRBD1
CNVETGSTETFF
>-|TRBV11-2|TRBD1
CASSDRDRGRKVWSNTEAFF
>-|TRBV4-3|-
CASSPNGGLARGSEQFF
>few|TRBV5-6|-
CASSLPPRVTGELFF
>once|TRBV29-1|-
CSATELLNTRELFF
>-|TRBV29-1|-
CSVSWTVSSYEQYF
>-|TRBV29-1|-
CGVETGMGMRETQYF
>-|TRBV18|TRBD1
CASSDRDRGTDTQYF
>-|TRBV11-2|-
CASSPRRGNTQYF
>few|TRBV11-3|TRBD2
CTSSRLAGGGYEQFF
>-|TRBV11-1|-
CAMSFSASLGGYIF
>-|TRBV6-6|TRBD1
CASSLGQGASSPLHF
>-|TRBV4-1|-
CTSSREWVPQSSYNEQFF
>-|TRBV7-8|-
CASSHSRELNKNIQYF
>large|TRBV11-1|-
CASSFSASLGGYTF
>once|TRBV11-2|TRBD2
CANSAGTSRVAGKLFF
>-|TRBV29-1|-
CSLENQTSYTF
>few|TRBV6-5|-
CASADQGLYEQYF
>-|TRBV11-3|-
CASSISGLTDTQCF
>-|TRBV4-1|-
CFSSQLGMVVEDSDTQYF
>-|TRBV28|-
CASSGDGGVAEAFF
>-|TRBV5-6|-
CACSSAWLSEKLFF
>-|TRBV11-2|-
CTGSFGRGYEQYF
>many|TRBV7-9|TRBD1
CASSSLSAQGFGEQYF
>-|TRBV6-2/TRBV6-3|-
CASSPTLALTAFF
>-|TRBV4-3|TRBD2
CTSNVLAGGPRSNTGELFF
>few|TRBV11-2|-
CASRLRVTNTEAIF
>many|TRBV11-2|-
CASSSRDGGNTIYF
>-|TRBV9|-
CVSSVAHSGTAAFF
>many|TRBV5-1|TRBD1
CASSSDRGVGTEAFF
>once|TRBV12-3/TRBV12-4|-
CAISSWLFNEQFF
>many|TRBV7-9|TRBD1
CASSQGQGFYNSPLHF
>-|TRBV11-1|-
CACSLEYLRKQYF
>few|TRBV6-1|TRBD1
CASSERPPGTGRNQPQHF